What follows are 2 T cell receptor beta chains derived from one specimen sequenced in a study of CD8+CD57+ T cells in acquired aplastic anemia. Previously, flow cytometry had revealed CD8+CD57+ cell expansion in the patients chosen for sequencing. Genomic DNA was employed as the template in profiling TCR beta VDJ and CDR3. TCRdb redid the calling of the reads with MiXCR, one entry per CDR3 protein. The table has around 200,000 distinct CDR3 sequences, about half seen once. Material: sorted CD4+, CD8+, or CD8+CD57+ T cells (not recorded which) from PBMCs. These receptors all stem from a human donor with aplastic anemia.

This clonotype has more than one count but fewer than ten. The chain links TRBV29-1 to TRBJ2-7; 10 nucleotides agree with TRBD2. The length of the CDR3 is 13 residues. The germline V gene has CDR1 SQVTM and CDR2 ANQGSEA. The trim removed 4 bases at V and 5 bases at J, leaving 5 bases unmatched. The DNA of the CDR3 is TGCAGCGTTGGGGGACTAGCGAGGGACGAGCAGTACTTC. It codes for CSVGGLARDEQYF.

V and J are TRBV24-1 and TRBJ1-5; D ambiguous. Germline loops: CDR1 KGHDR, CDR2 SFDVKD. With 5 bases removed from V and 1 base from J, the gap between germline ends came to 8 bases. The CDR3 is 14 residues long. DNA of the CDR3: TGTGCCACCAGTGGATTGGGGAGCAATCAGCCCCAGCATTTT. Translation gives CATSGLGSNQPQHF.